The 15 T cell receptor beta chains below all came from one sample that was sequenced in a study of shared clonotypes between healthy human individuals. The method was immunoSEQ multiplex PCR; TCRdb's version includes in-frame clones alone and lacks a portion of them. The sample includes about 700,000 clones, 74% of them seen just once. Sequencing was done on a sample of memory CD4+ T cells sorted from blood. Indicated subset: CD45RA-negative fraction. Source of these receptors: a woman in her 30s in good health.

This chain links TRBV5-1 with TRBJ2-7; D is uncertain. This CDR3 has 14 residues. Trimming stripped 6 bases from V and 3 bases from J, with 16 bases between. Per the germline V gene, CDR1 is SGHRS and CDR2 is YFSETQ. The CDR3: CASMRIAGDYEQYF. CDR3 in DNA: TGCGCCAGCATGAGGATCGCTGGAGACTACGAGCAGTACTTC.

The CDR3 coding sequence is TGCGCCAGCAGCCAAGATGAGCGGTACAATGAGCAGTTCTTC. It specifies CASSQDERYNEQFF. The rearrangement uses TRBV4-1 and TRBJ2-1, with a tentative D call TRBD2 (5 bases). V was pared by 0 bases and J by 4 bases, with 7 bases between. The CDR3 loop spans 14 amino acids. Germline CDR1 and CDR2: MGHRA and YSYEKL.

This chain joins TRBV5-1 and TRBJ1-1; D is unclear. CDR1 is SGHRS and CDR2 is YFSETQ in the germline V gene. V was shortened by 0 bases and J by 0 bases, with 6 bases between the two germline ends. The length of the CDR3 is 14 residues. CDR3 protein: CASSLELVNTEAFF. CDR3 coding DNA: TGCGCCAGCAGCTTGGAATTAGTGAACACTGAAGCTTTCTTT.

The genes are TRBV18 and TRBJ2-5; D tentatively reads TRBD1 or TRBD2 (6 bases each). Trimming shortened V by 2 bases and J by 4 bases, and 17 bases separated the two germline ends. CDR3 length: 16 amino acids. CDR1 and CDR2 (germline): KGHSH, LQKENI. CDR3 protein: CASSPALGARGETQYF. The CDR3, as DNA: TGTGCCAGCTCACCAGCCTTGGGGGCGCGGGGAGAGACCCAGTACTTC. Combining the CDR3 with reference TRBV18 and TRBJ2-5 gives the whole variable domain NAGVMQNPRHLVRRRGQEARLRCSPMKGHSHVYWYRQLPEEGLKFMVYLQKENIIDESGMPKERFSAEFPKEGPSILRIQQVVRGDSAAYFCASSPALGARGETQYFGPGTRLLVL.

The V gene is TRBV10-2, the J gene TRBJ2-2, with 10 positions matching TRBD1. This CDR3 is built from 23 residues. V dropped 6 bases and J dropped 0; count of bases not matched to a gene: 25. Germline loops: CDR1 WSHSY, CDR2 SAAADI. CDR3 residues: CASRDRRDRGALLLPTNTGELFF. The CDR3 bases are TGCGCCAGCAGAGATCGCCGGGACAGGGGCGCTCTTCTACTACCCACGAACACCGGGGAGCTGTTTTTT.

The chain links TRBV28 to TRBJ2-7; 7 bases match TRBD1. Losses at the gene ends were 5 bases for V and 6 bases for J; bases not matched to a gene: 16. CDR1 is MDHEN and CDR2 is SYDVKM in the germline V gene. There are 16 residues in the CDR3. CDR3 region: CASSRLLITGVGEQYF. The CDR3 coding sequence is TGTGCCAGCAGTCGCCTATTAATAACAGGGGTCGGCGAGCAGTACTTC.

Only a few counts were recorded for this clone. The chain carries TRBV6-1 and TRBJ1-1; weak D call: TRBD1 (5 bases). CDR3 length: 15 residues. CDR1 is MNHNS and CDR2 is SASEGT in the germline V gene. V was cut by 2 bases and J by 10 bases, with 20 bases left in between. Written as DNA, the CDR3 is TGTGCCAGCAGTGAATGGGGGGACTCACTATCCGGAGCTTTCTTT. Protein: CASSEWGDSLSGAFF.

A remark on this clone: The sample contains more than one DNA sequence encoding this CDR3. The V call is TRBV5-1, the J call TRBJ1-2; 9 positions agree with TRBD1. The length of the CDR3 is 15 residues. The trim removed 0 bases at V and 4 bases at J, leaving 4 bases unmatched. CDR1 and CDR2 from the germline V gene are SGHRS and YFSETQ. The CDR3 protein is CASSLGWGQGYGYTF. As DNA, the CDR3 is TGCGCCAGCAGCTTGGGATGGGGACAGGGCTATGGCTACACCTTC.

This clone was seen a handful of times. The CDR3 sequence is CASSGGRNEKLFF. The CDR3 DNA reads as TGTGCCAGCTCCGGGGGACGAAATGAAAAACTGTTTTTT. The genes are TRBV2 and TRBJ1-4; D perhaps matches TRBD1 (5 bases). The CDR3 covers 13 residues. Trimming pared 8 bases from V and 5 bases from J, leaving 12 bases between. Germline V CDR1 and CDR2: SNHLY, FYNNEI. The full variable domain, its missing parts supplied by reference TRBV2 and TRBJ1-4, is EPEVTQTPSHQVTQMGQEVILRCVPISNHLYFYWYRQILGQKVEFLVSFYNNEISEKSEIFDDQFSVERPDGSNFTLKIRSTKLEDSAMYFCASSGGRNEKLFFGSGTQLSVL.

This rearrangement joins TRBV11-2 to TRBJ1-4, with D tentatively TRBD1 (6 bases). The CDR3 consists of 19 residues. V was shortened by 5 bases and J by 3 bases, with 25 bases between the two germline ends. Germline V gene lookup returns CDR1 SGHAT and CDR2 FQNNGV. CDR3 amino acids: CASSPGWGPRFSSNEKLFF. Written as DNA, the CDR3 is TGTGCCAGCAGCCCTGGTTGGGGGCCTCGGTTCTCTTCTAATGAAAAACTGTTTTTT.

J is TRBJ1-5 and V is TRBV2; tentative D call: TRBD1 (5 bases). CDR1 and CDR2 (germline): SNHLY, FYNNEI. V was shortened by 6 bases and J by 0 bases, with 15 bases between the two germline ends. CDR3 length equals 16 residues. CDR3 region: CASRAGTVISNQPQHF. CDR3 bases: TGTGCCAGCAGGGCGGGGACCGTTATTAGCAATCAGCCCCAGCATTTT. Variable domain in full (rest from reference TRBV2 and TRBJ1-5): EPEVTQTPSHQVTQMGQEVILRCVPISNHLYFYWYRQILGQKVEFLVSFYNNEISEKSEIFDDQFSVERPDGSNFTLKIRSTKLEDSAMYFCASRAGTVISNQPQHFGDGTRLSIL.

V gene TRBV7-2 combines with J gene TRBJ2-1; 8 nucleotides align to TRBD1. V gave up 5 bases and J gave up 9 bases; unmatched junction bases: 9. Germline CDR1 is SGHTA and CDR2 is FQGNSA. The CDR3 contains 14 residues. As DNA, the CDR3 is TGTGCCAGCAGCAGAGACAGGGGAGTACTTGAGCAGTTCTTC. Translating gives CASSRDRGVLEQFF.

This clone has just a few counts. The rearrangement uses TRBV7-9 and TRBJ2-1; D call uncertain. This CDR3 comprises 12 residues. Germline V gene data show CDR1 as SEHNR and CDR2 as FQNEAQ (reference sequence). V was clipped by 2 bases and J by 9 bases, with 8 bases between them. CDR3 nucleotide sequence: TGTGCCAGCAGCTTAATGTCGGGTGAGCAGTTCTTC. As protein: CASSLMSGEQFF.

This clone has only one observation. This chain links TRBV2 with TRBJ2-7, with TRBD1 identical over 7 bases. The CDR3 covers 13 residues. CDR1 and CDR2 (germline): SNHLY, FYNNEI. The V gene end was trimmed by 4 bases and the J gene end by 4 bases; junction bases not matched to a gene: 4. This CDR3 is CASSGQGAYEQYF. The CDR3 DNA reads as TGTGCCAGCAGTGGACAGGGTGCTTACGAGCAGTACTTC.

The chain joins TRBV7-2 to TRBJ2-3; D not certain. Per the germline V gene, CDR1 is SGHTA and CDR2 is FQGNSA. CDR3 length: 14 amino acids. V was trimmed by 0 bases and J by 0 bases, leaving 4 bases between them. The CDR3 spells CASSLAWSTDTQYF. For the CDR3, the DNA is TGTGCCAGCAGCTTAGCCTGGAGCACAGATACGCAGTATTTT.